These 21 T cell receptor beta chains were sequenced from one sample in a study of regulatory T cells in long-lasting Graves disease. Specified time point: persistent/refractory GD, antithyroid drugs over 5 years with positive TRAb. From RNA extracted from PBMCs, the TCR library was made. TCR beta libraries were built with iRepertoire HTBI primers and Arm-PCR of CDR3 regions. TCRdb reprocessed the multiplex PCR reads with MiXCR, giving one entry per CDR3 protein. The sample contains about 290,000 distinct CDR3 sequences, 22% of which appear only once. This specimen was peripheral blood mononuclear cells (PBMCs), taken when the disease was refractory, from a patient treated with antithyroid drugs. The receptors were sampled from a female donor with Graves disease.

This clonotype was counted at least ten times. CDR3 sequence (DNA): TGTGCCTGGGACAGGGGGAGCTTCTATGGCTACACCTTC. Translated: CAWDRGSFYGYTF. This chain joins TRBV30 and TRBJ1-2; 9 bases align to TRBD1. Germline V CDR1 and CDR2: GTSNPN, SVGIG (reference sequence). The CDR3 covers 13 residues. With V trimmed by 5 bases and J by 4 bases, 5 bases remained unmatched.

The CDR3 coding sequence is TGCGCCAGCAGCCAAGATGGGGCCCAAGAGACCCAGTACTTC. Translated: CASSQDGAQETQYF. This sequence joins TRBV4-1 and TRBJ2-5, with D tentatively TRBD1 (5 bases). The CDR3 covers 14 residues. Germline V gene lookup returns CDR1 MGHRA and CDR2 YSYEKL. The V and J ends lost 0 bases and 1 base respectively, with 6 bases between them.

This clonotype has at least ten counts. The chain has TRBV7-7 and TRBJ2-5; no reliable D call. Germline assignment: CDR1 SSHAT and CDR2 FNYEAQ (reference sequence). The V gene lost 6 bases and the J gene lost 1 base, with 12 bases spanning the gap. This CDR3 is built from 14 residues. The CDR3 loop reads CASSLSGRQETQYF. The DNA of the CDR3 is TGTGCCAGCAGTTTATCGGGCCGCCAAGAGACCCAGTACTTC.

The chain recombines TRBV18 with TRBJ2-5; 9 bases map to TRBD1. This CDR3 contains 14 residues. V was pared by 2 bases and J by 3 bases, with 1 base of the junction left unmatched. Germline CDR1 is KGHSH and CDR2 is LQKENI. In DNA form, the CDR3 reads TGTGCCAGCTCACCAGGACAGGGGAAAGAGACCCAGTACTTC. It is translated as CASSPGQGKETQYF. Complete variable domain (other parts from reference TRBV18 and TRBJ2-5): NAGVMQNPRHLVRRRGQEARLRCSPMKGHSHVYWYRQLPEEGLKFMVYLQKENIIDESGMPKERFSAEFPKEGPSILRIQQVVRGDSAAYFCASSPGQGKETQYFGPGTRLLVL.

The table lists this clonotype with many counts. The chain has TRBV27 and TRBJ2-6, with 7 bases that match TRBD1. This CDR3 has 14 amino acids. CDR1 MNHEY and CDR2 SMNVEV come from the germline V gene (reference sequence). Unmatched junction bases numbered 3, after V lost 7 bases and J lost 3 bases. CDR3 residues: CASKQGLGANVLTF. The CDR3 DNA is TGTGCCAGCAAACAGGGGCTTGGGGCCAACGTCCTGACTTTC.

This chain joins TRBV18 and TRBJ1-3; 7 positions match TRBD1. CDR3 length equals 15 residues. Trimming cost V 3 bases and J 4 bases; bases outside gene matches: 6. CDR1 is KGHSH, CDR2 LQKENI, per germline. CDR3 sequence reads: CASSPLTGFGNTIYF. The CDR3, as DNA: TGTGCCAGCTCACCCTTGACAGGGTTCGGAAACACCATATATTTT.

The V gene is TRBV24-1, the J gene TRBJ2-5; D is possibly TRBD1 (6 bases). The CDR3 is 15 amino acids. CDR1 is KGHDR, CDR2 SFDVKD, per germline. Trimming pared 9 bases from V and 4 bases from J, leaving 20 bases between. Here the CDR3 reads CATGPDDRPGETQYF. The CDR3 DNA sequence: TGTGCCACCGGTCCCGATGACAGGCCGGGAGAGACCCAGTACTTC.

This clonotype was seen only a few times. The chain has TRBV10-3 and TRBJ2-2; tentatively, D is TRBD1 (5 bases). Germline loops: CDR1 ENHRY, CDR2 SYGVKD. The CDR3 consists of 14 residues. V lost 7 bases to trimming and J lost 3 bases, with 12 bases between them. The DNA of the CDR3 is TGTGCCATCACTCCGACAGAATACACCGGGGAGCTGTTTTTT. The encoded protein is CAITPTEYTGELFF.

The chain combines TRBV10-3 with TRBJ1-1, with D maybe TRBD1 (6 bases). Germline CDR1 reads ENHRY; CDR2 reads SYGVKD. The V gene lost 7 bases and the J gene lost 1 base, with 13 bases spanning the gap. This CDR3 is built from 14 residues. CDR3 DNA sequence: TGTGCCATCAAGGCAAAAGGGGGGAACACTGAAGCTTTCTTT. It yields the protein CAIKAKGGNTEAFF.

This clonotype has a handful of counts. The chain carries TRBV20-1 and TRBJ1-3; D uncertain. CDR1 is DFQATT and CDR2 is SNEGSKA in the germline V gene (reference sequence). The CDR3 consists of 13 residues. Trimming pared 3 bases from V and 0 bases from J, leaving 6 bases between. CDR3 in amino acids: CSASFSSGNTIYF. CDR3 DNA sequence: TGCAGTGCTAGTTTCAGCTCTGGAAACACCATATATTTT.

The chain links TRBV30 to TRBJ2-7; D possibly corresponds to TRBD1 (6 bases). The germline CDR1 and CDR2 sequences are GTSNPN and SVGIG (reference sequence). V was trimmed by 5 bases and J by 4 bases, leaving 18 bases between them. CDR3 size: 14 residues. The CDR3 DNA is TGTGCCTGGGATCAACAGGGACCTGCGTACGAGCAGTACTTC. This codes for CAWDQQGPAYEQYF.

This clonotype occurred many times. The genes are TRBV3-1 and TRBJ1-2; tentative D call: TRBD1 (6 bases). The CDR3 is made up of 15 amino acids. Per germline, CDR1 LGHDT and CDR2 YNNKEL (reference sequence). Between the trimmed V and J ends, which lost 1 base and 8 bases, there was a span of 17 bases. This chain's CDR3 is CASSQGARGPWGYTF. The CDR3 DNA is TGTGCCAGCAGCCAAGGAGCTCGGGGGCCGTGGGGCTACACCTTC.

In its sample, this clonotype was seen many times. V and J are TRBV12-3 or TRBV12-4 and TRBJ1-6; D is unresolved. The V gene lost 3 bases and the J gene lost 7 bases, with 10 bases spanning the gap. The length of the CDR3 is 14 residues. In nucleotides, the CDR3 is TGTGCCAGCAGTTTGGTCGGGGAGAATTCACCCCTCCACTTT. It codes for CASSLVGENSPLHF.

The rearrangement uses TRBV6-2 or TRBV6-3 and TRBJ2-7, with a possible D match to TRBD1 (6 bases). V lost 0 bases and J 0 bases, leaving 15 bases between the germline ends. Germline V gene data show CDR1 as MNHEY and CDR2 as SVGEGT. This CDR3 has 17 amino acids. CDR3 DNA: TGTGCCAGCAGTTACTCTCCGATCACAGGGAGCTCCTACGAGCAGTACTTC. It specifies CASSYSPITGSSYEQYF.

This clonotype has ten or more counts. Here the CDR3 DNA reads TGTGCCAGCACCCGAGGGGCGAACACTGAAGCTTTCTTT. Its translation: CASTRGANTEAFF. V usage is TRBV7-8 and J usage is TRBJ1-1; possibly TRBD1 for D (5 bases). In germline, CDR1 is SGHVS, CDR2 FQNEAQ. V dropped 7 bases and J dropped 1 base, with 10 bases sitting between them. This CDR3 has 13 amino acids.

As DNA, the CDR3 is TGTGCCAGTAGTATACCTGAGTCCGGGGAGCTGTTTTTT. Translation gives CASSIPESGELFF. The chain has TRBV19 and TRBJ2-2, with D hard to call. V lost 2 bases to trimming and J lost 6 bases, with 7 bases between them. The CDR3 contains 13 residues. Germline-derived CDR1 and CDR2 are LNHDA and SQIVND (reference sequence).

This clonotype showed up many times. This chain uses TRBV11-2 with TRBJ2-7; D may be TRBD1 (6 bases). V was clipped by 1 base and J by 2 bases, with 9 bases between them. CDR3 size: 14 residues. Looked up from germline, CDR1 is SGHAT and CDR2 is FQNNGV. The CDR3 sequence is CASSLVSGAYEQYF. The CDR3 nucleotides read TGTGCCAGCAGCTTAGTTTCAGGGGCCTACGAGCAGTACTTC.

V gene TRBV9 combines with J gene TRBJ2-7; a weak D match, TRBD2 (5 bases). Germline V lookup: CDR1 SGDLS, CDR2 YYNGEE. V dropped 0 bases and J dropped 3 bases, with 10 bases sitting between them. The CDR3 totals 14 residues. The CDR3, as DNA: TGTGCCAGCAGCGTAGCTACTGGAGGCTACGAGCAGTACTTC. This sequence encodes CASSVATGGYEQYF.

This clonotype was picked up a small number of times. The gene calls are TRBV14 and TRBJ2-2, with TRBD1 identical over 9 bases. The junction had 2 bases not matched to a gene; V was cut back by 3 bases and J by 3 bases. CDR1 and CDR2 from the germline V gene are SGHDN and FVKESK. The CDR3 totals 15 residues. The CDR3 protein is CASSHRDRDTGELFF. The CDR3 DNA is TGTGCCAGCAGCCACCGGGACAGGGACACCGGGGAGCTGTTTTTT.

The chain has TRBV7-2 and TRBJ2-7; D gene ambiguous. V was shortened by 1 base and J by 2 bases, with 12 bases between the two germline ends. The CDR3 length is 15 residues. CDR1 is SGHTA and CDR2 is FQGNSA in the germline V gene. DNA of the CDR3: TGTGCCAGCAGCTTAGTATTAGGGCAGACCTACGAGCAGTACTTC. As protein: CASSLVLGQTYEQYF.

This clonotype occurred a few times. The V gene is TRBV3-1, the J gene TRBJ2-7; 7 bases match TRBD2. With V trimmed by 1 base and J by 2 bases, 8 bases remained unmatched. The CDR3 runs to 16 residues. Germline V gene sequence: CDR1 LGHDT, CDR2 YNNKEL (reference sequence). CDR3 sequence (DNA): TGTGCCAGCAGCCAAGGTGGAGGGGCGGGGGCCTACGAGCAGTACTTC. This gives the protein CASSQGGGAGAYEQYF.